The clone carrying this T cell receptor (beta chain) has only a few counts. The antigen remains unidentified. Assay: immunoSEQ multiplex PCR; the TCRdb copy retains only in-frame clones and omits some. The sample comprises approximately 77,000 clones, about 89% of which are singletons, and around 1.7% rests with the top ten. This sample stems from a study of OX40 agonist ivuxolimab in advanced cancers. The wider study: Recorded diagnoses for dose-escalation patients were hepatocellular carcinoma, melanoma, renal cell or head and neck cancer. Prior checkpoint blockade (anti-PD-1, anti-PD-L1 or anti-CTLA-4) was permitted; less than 45% had it. General study findings and limits: Within 6 weeks, CD4+ and CD8+ blood T cells expanded clonally at 0.1 to 3.0 mg/kg. Among some nonresponders, normalized T-cell clonal expansion was also low.

The CDR3 covers 17 residues. The V gene's germline CDR1 is SGHDN and CDR2 FVKESK. V was pared by 4 bases and J by 0 bases, with 18 bases between. Specimen: CD4+ or CD8+ T cells sorted from blood, collected in a trial of the OX40 agonist ivuxolimab. This sequence was found in an adult with an advanced solid tumor such as melanoma, head and neck, liver or kidney cancer. The chain carries TRBV14 and TRBJ2-5, with D tentatively TRBD2 (5 bases). The CDR3: CASSRLGVTVNQETQYF. DNA for the CDR3: TGTGCCAGCAGCCGCCTGGGAGTTACAGTCAACCAAGAGACCCAGTACTTC. The full variable domain, completed using reference TRBV14 and TRBJ2-5, is EAGVTQFPSHSVIEKGQTVTLRCDPISGHDNLYWYRRVMGKEIKFLLHFVKESKQDESGMPNNRFLAERTGGTYSTLKVQPAELEDSGVYFCASSRLGVTVNQETQYFGPGTRLLVL.